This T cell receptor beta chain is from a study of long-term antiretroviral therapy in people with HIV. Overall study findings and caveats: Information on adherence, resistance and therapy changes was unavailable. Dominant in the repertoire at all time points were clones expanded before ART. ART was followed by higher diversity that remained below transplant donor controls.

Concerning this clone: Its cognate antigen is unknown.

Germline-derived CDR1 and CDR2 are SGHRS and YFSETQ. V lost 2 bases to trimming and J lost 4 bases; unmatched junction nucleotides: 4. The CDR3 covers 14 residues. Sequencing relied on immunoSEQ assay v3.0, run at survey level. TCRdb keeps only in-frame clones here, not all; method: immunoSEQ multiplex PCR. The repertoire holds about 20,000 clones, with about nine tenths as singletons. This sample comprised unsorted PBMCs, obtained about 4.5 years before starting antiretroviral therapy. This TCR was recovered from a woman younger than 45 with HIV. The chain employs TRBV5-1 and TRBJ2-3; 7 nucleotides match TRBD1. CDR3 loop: CASSFKGAPDTQYF. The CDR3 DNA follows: TGCGCCAGCAGCTTCAAGGGGGCGCCAGATACGCAGTATTTT.